These T cell receptor beta chains were read from a single sample in a study of T cell repertoires in cytomegalovirus infection. These receptors lack a known antigen. TCRdb ran MiXCR on the reads and lists one entry per CDR3 protein. Of 600,000 to 700,000 distinct CDR3 sequences in the sample, approximately 33% were seen once. Sample: cultured PBMCs, taken from culture after CMV antigen stimulation. Every receptor here comes from a human donor in good health (CMV status not recorded). Some clones in this sample may be carry-over from other donors' samples. CDR3s include the opening cysteine and the closing phenylalanine or tryptophan. The D gene is left open where the match is weak. Only some rows state a clone size, as once, few, many or a class for expanded clones.

v_call: TRBV12-3/TRBV12-4
d_call: TRBD2
clone_size: NA
j_call: TRBJ2-1
cdr3_nt: TGTGCCAGCAGTTTAGCGGGGACTAGCGGGAGTAAAAATGAGCAGTTCTTC
cdr3_aa: CASSLAGTSGSKNEQFF

v_call: TRBV19
d_call: NA
clone_size: few
j_call: TRBJ1-4
cdr3_nt: TGTGCCAGTAGTATACAGCGAGTTGCAACTAATGAAAAACTGTTTTTT
cdr3_aa: CASSIQRVATNEKLFF

v_call: TRBV6-5
d_call: NA
clone_size: few
j_call: TRBJ1-5
cdr3_nt: TGTGCCAGCAGTTACTCGAGACAGAACAATCAGCCCCAGCATTTT
cdr3_aa: CASSYSRQNNQPQHF

v_call: TRBV10-3
d_call: TRBD2
clone_size: NA
j_call: TRBJ2-2
cdr3_nt: TGTGCCATCACGGGCGGGAGGAACACCGGGGAGCTGTTTTTT
cdr3_aa: CAITGGRNTGELFF

v_call: TRBV7-8
d_call: NA
clone_size: few
j_call: TRBJ2-1
cdr3_nt: TGTGCCAGCAGCTTAGGACTAAAACGGGGCAATGAGCAGTTCTTC
cdr3_aa: CASSLGLKRGNEQFF

v_call: TRBV4-1
d_call: NA
clone_size: few
j_call: TRBJ2-1
cdr3_nt: TGCGCCAGCAGCCAATCATTCTACGATGAGCAGTTCTTC
cdr3_aa: CASSQSFYDEQFF

v_call: TRBV24-1
d_call: NA
clone_size: NA
j_call: TRBJ1-2
cdr3_nt: TGTGCCACCAGTGACCCCTCGGGCTACACCTTC
cdr3_aa: CATSDPSGYTF

v_call: TRBV7-4
d_call: NA
clone_size: many
j_call: TRBJ1-5
cdr3_nt: TGTGCCAGCAGCTTGGCGGGGGCGAGCAATCAGCCCCAGCATTTT
cdr3_aa: CASSLAGASNQPQHF

v_call: TRBV28
d_call: NA
clone_size: NA
j_call: TRBJ1-1
cdr3_nt: TGTGCCAGCAGTTTGGGGGGGGCGGCTGGAACTGAAGCTTTCTTT
cdr3_aa: CASSLGGAAGTEAFF

v_call: TRBV7-9
d_call: NA
clone_size: few
j_call: TRBJ1-3
cdr3_nt: TGTGCCAGCAGCTTAGACGGTTTTTTCTCTGGAAACACCATATATTTT
cdr3_aa: CASSLDGFFSGNTIYF

v_call: TRBV18
d_call: TRBD1
clone_size: NA
j_call: TRBJ2-7
cdr3_nt: TGTGCCAGCTCACCAGGGACAGGGACCGAGCAGTACTTC
cdr3_aa: CASSPGTGTEQYF

v_call: TRBV7-6
d_call: TRBD1
clone_size: many
j_call: TRBJ1-4
cdr3_nt: TGTGCCAGCGACAGGGTGGCAACTAATGAAAAACTGTTTTTT
cdr3_aa: CASDRVATNEKLFF

v_call: TRBV7-2
d_call: TRBD2
clone_size: few
j_call: TRBJ2-2
cdr3_nt: TGTGCCAGCAGCTTAATACTAGCGGGAGTAGGCGGGGAGCTGTTTTTT
cdr3_aa: CASSLILAGVGGELFF

v_call: TRBV10-2
d_call: TRBD2
clone_size: few
j_call: TRBJ2-1
cdr3_nt: TGCGCCAGCAGTCCTGGCGGGAGCGGGAATGAGCAGTTCTTC
cdr3_aa: CASSPGGSGNEQFF

v_call: TRBV7-8
d_call: TRBD1
clone_size: many
j_call: TRBJ1-1
cdr3_nt: TGTGCCAGCAGCTTACTCCTCAGGGGGTCGACGTTCGGTATGAACACTGAAGCTTTCTTT
cdr3_aa: CASSLLLRGSTFGMNTEAFF

v_call: TRBV5-1
d_call: TRBD1
clone_size: few
j_call: TRBJ1-1
cdr3_nt: TGCGCCAGCAGCTTGGGGACAGGGGAGGCTGAAGCTTTCTTT
cdr3_aa: CASSLGTGEAEAFF

v_call: TRBV12-3/TRBV12-4
d_call: TRBD1
clone_size: few
j_call: TRBJ1-5
cdr3_nt: TGTGCCAGCAGTTTTGTGACAGGGGGCCAGCCCCAGCATTTT
cdr3_aa: CASSFVTGGQPQHF

v_call: TRBV27
d_call: TRBD1
clone_size: NA
j_call: TRBJ1-1
cdr3_nt: TGTGCCAGCAGTTTGGGTCCAACAGGGGGATACACTGAAGCTTTCTTT
cdr3_aa: CASSLGPTGGYTEAFF

v_call: TRBV5-6
d_call: TRBD2
clone_size: NA
j_call: TRBJ2-3
cdr3_nt: TGTGCCAGCAGCTTGGGGGCGCGGGGGTTTAGCACAGATACGCAGTATTTT
cdr3_aa: CASSLGARGFSTDTQYF

v_call: TRBV7-2
d_call: NA
clone_size: many
j_call: TRBJ2-3
cdr3_nt: TGTGCCAGCAGCTTACTCCTTGGGGTAACAGATACGCAGTATTTT
cdr3_aa: CASSLLLGVTDTQYF

v_call: TRBV7-6
d_call: NA
clone_size: few
j_call: TRBJ2-2
cdr3_nt: TGTGCCAGCAGCTTAGGGCAGTCGGTGGCCGGGGAGCTGTTTTTT
cdr3_aa: CASSLGQSVAGELFF

v_call: TRBV7-2
d_call: TRBD2
clone_size: NA
j_call: TRBJ2-1
cdr3_nt: TGTGCCAGCAGCTTAATGGCTAGCGGGGGGTTGCAAGAGCAGTTCTTC
cdr3_aa: CASSLMASGGLQEQFF

v_call: TRBV28
d_call: NA
clone_size: NA
j_call: TRBJ1-4
cdr3_nt: TGTGCCACCGGACTAGTGGGGCGTAATGAAAAACTGTTTTTT
cdr3_aa: CATGLVGRNEKLFF

v_call: TRBV29-1
d_call: NA
clone_size: NA
j_call: TRBJ2-7
cdr3_nt: TGCAGCGTTGGGGGTAGGGCCTACGAGCAGTACTTC
cdr3_aa: CSVGGRAYEQYF

v_call: TRBV6-5
d_call: NA
clone_size: few
j_call: TRBJ1-2
cdr3_nt: TGTGCCACCGACGGGGGCTATGGCTACACCTTC
cdr3_aa: CATDGGYGYTF

v_call: TRBV2
d_call: NA
clone_size: NA
j_call: TRBJ2-7
cdr3_nt: TGTGCCAGCAGTGGTAGAACCTACGAGCAGTACTTC
cdr3_aa: CASSGRTYEQYF

v_call: TRBV9
d_call: NA
clone_size: few
j_call: TRBJ1-2
cdr3_nt: TGTGCCAGCAGCGTGAGGGCACTCGACTATGGCTACACCTTC
cdr3_aa: CASSVRALDYGYTF

v_call: TRBV10-2
d_call: NA
clone_size: few
j_call: TRBJ2-7
cdr3_nt: TGCGCCAGCAAAGGGTTTAGCGCATACGAGCAGTACTTC
cdr3_aa: CASKGFSAYEQYF

v_call: TRBV7-9
d_call: NA
clone_size: NA
j_call: TRBJ1-4
cdr3_nt: TGTGCCAGCAGCCCCCCCCGGGGGAGTAGGGCAACTAATGAAAAACTGTTTTTT
cdr3_aa: CASSPPRGSRATNEKLFF

v_call: TRBV7-8
d_call: TRBD2
clone_size: NA
j_call: TRBJ2-7
cdr3_nt: TGTGCCAGCAGCCCGCGGGTCCCGGGGGCGGGAGGGTCCTACGAGCAGTACTTC
cdr3_aa: CASSPRVPGAGGSYEQYF

v_call: TRBV5-4
d_call: TRBD2
clone_size: NA
j_call: TRBJ2-3
cdr3_nt: TGTGCCAGCAGCACCAGACTAGCGGGGTTAAACACAGATACGCAGTATTTT
cdr3_aa: CASSTRLAGLNTDTQYF

v_call: TRBV2
d_call: NA
clone_size: once
j_call: TRBJ1-2
cdr3_nt: TGTGCCAGCAGACGGGTTCTCTATGGCTACACCTTC
cdr3_aa: CASRRVLYGYTF

v_call: TRBV30
d_call: NA
clone_size: NA
j_call: TRBJ2-7
cdr3_nt: TGTGCCTGGAGTGTTAAAGGGACCTACGAGCAGTACTTC
cdr3_aa: CAWSVKGTYEQYF

v_call: TRBV6-2/TRBV6-3
d_call: NA
clone_size: few
j_call: TRBJ2-4
cdr3_nt: TGTGCCAGCACCCTTCGGAATGGGGCCCTAAACATTCAGTACTTC
cdr3_aa: CASTLRNGALNIQYF

v_call: TRBV6-2/TRBV6-3
d_call: TRBD1
clone_size: NA
j_call: TRBJ2-7
cdr3_nt: TGTGCCAGCGCCTGGGACAGGGTCTCTAGCTACGAGCAGTACTTC
cdr3_aa: CASAWDRVSSYEQYF

v_call: TRBV20-1
d_call: NA
clone_size: NA
j_call: TRBJ1-2
cdr3_nt: TGCAGTGCTAGAAACCGGGACGGCTATGGCTACACCTTC
cdr3_aa: CSARNRDGYGYTF

v_call: TRBV2
d_call: NA
clone_size: few
j_call: TRBJ2-3
cdr3_nt: TGTGCCAGCCTCCCTCTCTCTAGAGGCACAGATACGCAGTATTTT
cdr3_aa: CASLPLSRGTDTQYF